This TCR beta chain originates from a study of T cell responses to AZD1222 COVID-19 vaccine. Points from the study as a whole: Baseline serostatus was positive in only a handful of AZD1222 recipients. After two AZD1222 doses, spike-specific TCR breadth and depth rose versus day 0. Unmutated variant regions are reportedly targeted by nearly half of spike-specific TCRs. There were mostly white British donors and more females than males, and clonal diversity was possibly underestimated.

The CDR3 contains 13 residues. The germline gives CDR1 MGHDK, CDR2 SYGVNS. The V end lost 5 bases, the J end lost 9 bases, and 16 bases lay between the germline ends. Notes on this clone: Its target is unknown.

Only in-frame clones appear in the TCRdb table, and some are missing; sequencing was by immunoSEQ multiplex PCR. This sample has 60,000 to 75,000 clones, with 70% to 85% found just once. The sequence was collected from an adult in good health. The chain combines TRBV25-1 with TRBJ1-1; D is possibly TRBD1 (6 bases). The sequences come from peripheral blood, collected on day 0 of AZD1222 vaccination. The CDR3 spells CASSPQLGGQAFF. DNA for the CDR3: TGTGCCAGCAGTCCACAATTGGGGGGGCAAGCTTTCTTT. The full variable domain, completed using reference TRBV25-1 and TRBJ1-1, is EADIYQTPRYLVIGTGKKITLECSQTMGHDKMYWYQQDPGMELHLIHYSYGVNSTEKGDLSSESTVSRIRTEHFPLTLESARPSHTSQYLCASSPQLGGQAFFGQGTRLTVV.